This TCR beta chain was recovered during a study of siplizumab effects on memory and regulatory T cells. General study findings and limits: The drug siplizumab significantly decreased the alloreactive sequences that could be traced to unstimulated CD4+ memory cells. A minor share of alloreactive clones matched unstimulated subsets. With siplizumab, Treg-derived clones averaged around 69% of mappable alloreactive CD4+ clones, versus approximately 29% in controls.

About this clone itself: Its antigen is as yet unknown.

Assayed TCR templates numbered roughly 10^5 for each sample. Sequencing was performed with immunoSEQ multiplex PCR; in TCRdb, only in-frame clones are kept and a portion is missing. This table holds around 100,000 clones, 94% found once. Sequenced: non-Treg CD4+ T cells sorted from blood. The TCR originated in a human donor in good health.

CDR3 sequence: CASSYSDRANTEAFF. In DNA, the CDR3 is TGTGCCAGCAGTTACTCGGACAGAGCGAACACTGAAGCTTTCTTT. The chain links TRBV6-6 to TRBJ1-1; D might be TRBD1 (6 bases). V dropped 0 bases and J dropped 1 base, with 9 bases sitting between them. The CDR3 loop spans 15 amino acids. CDR1 is MNHNY, CDR2 SVGAGI, per germline (reference sequence).